The T cell receptor (beta chain) under discussion was sequenced for a study of blood T cell repertoires in COVID-19. Background on the study: T cells, B-cell-depleted T cells, or PBMCs supplied cDNA or gDNA.

Using immunoSEQ multiplex PCR, the repertoire was profiled, and TCRdb retains in-frame clones only, with some absent. The table has tens of thousands of clones, about 90% seen once; the top ten hold 5.3%. The clonotype was recovered from a man in his fifties with acute or convalescent COVID-19. Sequenced input: peripheral blood.

The CDR3 sequence: CATSRDRWTEAFF. The CDR3 DNA reads as TGTGCCACCAGCAGAGATCGGTGGACTGAAGCTTTCTTT. The chain combines TRBV15 with TRBJ1-1; D is uncertain. The V gene lost 0 bases and the J gene lost 5 bases, with 7 bases spanning the gap. CDR3 length: 13 amino acids. From germline, CDR1 is LNHNV and CDR2 YYDKDF (reference sequence). The full variable domain, with the rest looked up from reference TRBV15 and TRBJ1-1, is DAMVIQNPRYQVTQFGKPVTLSCSQTLNHNVMYWYQQKSSQAPKLLFHYYDKDFNNEADTPDNFQSRRPNTSFCFLDIRSPGLGDTAMYLCATSRDRWTEAFFGQGTRLTVV.